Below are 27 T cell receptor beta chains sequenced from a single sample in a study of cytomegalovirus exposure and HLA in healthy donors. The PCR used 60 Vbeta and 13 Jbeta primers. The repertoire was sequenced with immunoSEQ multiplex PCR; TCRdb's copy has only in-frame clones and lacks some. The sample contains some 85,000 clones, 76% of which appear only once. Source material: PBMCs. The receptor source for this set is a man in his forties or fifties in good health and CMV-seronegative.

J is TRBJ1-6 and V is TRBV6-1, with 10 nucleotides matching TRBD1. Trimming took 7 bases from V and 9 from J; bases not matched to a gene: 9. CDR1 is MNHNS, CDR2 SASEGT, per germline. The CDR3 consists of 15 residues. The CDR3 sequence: CASMKDRGFSSPLHF. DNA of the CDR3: TGTGCCAGCATGAAGGACAGGGGGTTTTCTTCACCCCTCCACTTT.

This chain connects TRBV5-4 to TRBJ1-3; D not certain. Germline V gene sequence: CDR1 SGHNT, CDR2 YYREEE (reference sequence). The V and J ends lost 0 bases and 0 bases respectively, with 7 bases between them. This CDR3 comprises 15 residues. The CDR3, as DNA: TGTGCCAGCAGCTTGGGGACTCGCTCTGGAAACACCATATATTTT. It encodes CASSLGTRSGNTIYF. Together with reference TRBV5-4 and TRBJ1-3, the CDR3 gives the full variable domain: ETGVTQSPTHLIKTRGQQVTLRCSSQSGHNTVSWYQQALGQGPQFIFQYYREEENGRGNFPPRFSGLQFPNYSSELNVNALELDDSALYLCASSLGTRSGNTIYFGEGSWLTVV.

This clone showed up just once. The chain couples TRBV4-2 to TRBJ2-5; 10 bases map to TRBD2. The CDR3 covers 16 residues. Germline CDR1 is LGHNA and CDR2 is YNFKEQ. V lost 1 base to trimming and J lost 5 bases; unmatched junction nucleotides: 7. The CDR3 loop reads CASSQGVAGGAETQYF. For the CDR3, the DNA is TGTGCCAGCAGCCAAGGCGTAGCGGGGGGCGCCGAGACCCAGTACTTC.

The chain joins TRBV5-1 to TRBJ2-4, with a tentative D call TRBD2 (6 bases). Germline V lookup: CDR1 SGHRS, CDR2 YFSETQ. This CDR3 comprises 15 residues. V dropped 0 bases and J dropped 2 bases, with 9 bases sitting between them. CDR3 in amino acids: CASSLGRGTKNIQYF. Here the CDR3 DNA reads TGCGCCAGCAGCTTGGGGCGGGGAACCAAAAACATTCAGTACTTC. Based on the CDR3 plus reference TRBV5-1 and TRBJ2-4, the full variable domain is KAGVTQTPRYLIKTRGQQVTLSCSPISGHRSVSWYQQTPGQGLQFLFEYFSETQRNKGNFPGRFSGRQFSNSRSEMNVSTLELGDSALYLCASSLGRGTKNIQYFGAGTRLSVL.

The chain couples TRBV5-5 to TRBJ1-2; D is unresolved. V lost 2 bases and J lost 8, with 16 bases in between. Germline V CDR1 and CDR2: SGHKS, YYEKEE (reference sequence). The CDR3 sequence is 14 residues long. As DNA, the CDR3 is TGTGCCAGCAGCTTCGAACTAACCCGGTGGGGCTACACCTTC. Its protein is CASSFELTRWGYTF.

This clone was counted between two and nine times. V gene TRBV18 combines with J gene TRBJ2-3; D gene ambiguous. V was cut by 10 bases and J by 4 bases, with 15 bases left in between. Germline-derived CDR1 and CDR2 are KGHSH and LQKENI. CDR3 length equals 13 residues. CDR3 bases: TGTGCCACCCGCTCGAGCCCGGCAGATACGCAGTATTTT. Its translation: CATRSSPADTQYF.

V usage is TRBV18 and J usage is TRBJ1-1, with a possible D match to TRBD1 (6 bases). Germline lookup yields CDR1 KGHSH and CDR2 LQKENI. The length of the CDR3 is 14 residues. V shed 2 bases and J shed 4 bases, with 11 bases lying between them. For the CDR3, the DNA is TGTGCCAGCTCACCAGGAGGGGGGGCCACTGAAGCTTTCTTT. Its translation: CASSPGGGATEAFF.

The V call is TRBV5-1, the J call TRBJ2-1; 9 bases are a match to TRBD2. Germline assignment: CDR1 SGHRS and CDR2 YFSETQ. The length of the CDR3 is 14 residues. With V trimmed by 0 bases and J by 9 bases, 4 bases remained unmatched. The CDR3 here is CASSLASGVGEQFF. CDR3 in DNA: TGCGCCAGCAGCTTGGCTAGCGGGGTTGGTGAGCAGTTCTTC.

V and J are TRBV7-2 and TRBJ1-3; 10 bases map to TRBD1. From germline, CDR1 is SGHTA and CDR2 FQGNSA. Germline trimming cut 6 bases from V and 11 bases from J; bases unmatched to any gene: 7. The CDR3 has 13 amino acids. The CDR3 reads CASSSGQGVPIYF. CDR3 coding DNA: TGTGCCAGCAGTTCCGGACAGGGGGTCCCCATATATTTT. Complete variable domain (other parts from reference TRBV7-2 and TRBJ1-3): GAGVSQSPSNKVTEKGKDVELRCDPISGHTALYWYRQSLGQGLEFLIYFQGNSAPDKSGLPSDRFSAERTGGSVSTLTIQRTQQEDSAVYLCASSSGQGVPIYFGEGSWLTVV.

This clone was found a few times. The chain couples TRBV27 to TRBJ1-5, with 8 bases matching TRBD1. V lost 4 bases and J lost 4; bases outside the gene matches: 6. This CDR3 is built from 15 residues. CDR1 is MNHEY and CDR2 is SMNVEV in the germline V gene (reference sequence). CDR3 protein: CASSSWTGRNQPQHF. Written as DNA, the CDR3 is TGTGCCAGCAGTTCGTGGACAGGGAGAAATCAGCCCCAGCATTTT.

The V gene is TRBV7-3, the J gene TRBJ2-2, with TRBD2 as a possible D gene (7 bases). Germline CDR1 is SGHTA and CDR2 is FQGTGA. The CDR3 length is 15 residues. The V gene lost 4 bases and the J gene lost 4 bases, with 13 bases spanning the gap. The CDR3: CASSSGGGSTGELFF. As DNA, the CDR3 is TGTGCCAGCAGCTCCGGCGGGGGCTCCACCGGGGAGCTGTTTTTT. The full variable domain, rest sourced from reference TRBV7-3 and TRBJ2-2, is GAGVSQTPSNKVTEKGKYVELRCDPISGHTALYWYRQSLGQGPEFLIYFQGTGAADDSGLPNDRFFAVRPEGSVSTLKIQRTERGDSAVYLCASSSGGGSTGELFFGEGSRLTVL.

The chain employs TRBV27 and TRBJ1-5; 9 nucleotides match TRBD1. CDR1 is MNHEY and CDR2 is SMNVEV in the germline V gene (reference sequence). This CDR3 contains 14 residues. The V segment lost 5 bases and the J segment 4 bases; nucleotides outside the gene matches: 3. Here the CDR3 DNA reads TGTGCCAGCAGTCTACAGGGGGCAAATCAGCCCCAGCATTTT. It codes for CASSLQGANQPQHF.

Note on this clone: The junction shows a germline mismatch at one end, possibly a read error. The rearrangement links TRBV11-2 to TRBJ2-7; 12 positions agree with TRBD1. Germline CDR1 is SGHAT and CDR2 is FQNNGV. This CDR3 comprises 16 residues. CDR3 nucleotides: TGTGCCAGCAGCTTAGAACCGGGACAGGGGGCCAAAGTCACAGGCTTC. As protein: CASSLEPGQGAKVTGF.

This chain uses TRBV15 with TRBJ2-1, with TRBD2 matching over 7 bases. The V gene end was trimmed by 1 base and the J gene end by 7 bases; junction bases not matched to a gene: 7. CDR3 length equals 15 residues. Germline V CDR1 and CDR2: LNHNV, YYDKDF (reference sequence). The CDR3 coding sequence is TGTGCCACCAGCAGAGGAGGGGAGGGGTTAAATGAGCAGTTCTTC. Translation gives CATSRGGEGLNEQFF. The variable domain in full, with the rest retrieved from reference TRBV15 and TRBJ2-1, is DAMVIQNPRYQVTQFGKPVTLSCSQTLNHNVMYWYQQKSSQAPKLLFHYYDKDFNNEADTPDNFQSRRPNTSFCFLDIRSPGLGDTAMYLCATSRGGEGLNEQFFGPGTRLTVL.

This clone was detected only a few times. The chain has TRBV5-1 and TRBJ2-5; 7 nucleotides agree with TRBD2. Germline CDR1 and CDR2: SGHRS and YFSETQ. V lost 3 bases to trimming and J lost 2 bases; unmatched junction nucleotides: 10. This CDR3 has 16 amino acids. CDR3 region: CASSSLTSSSQETQYF. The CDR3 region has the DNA TGCGCCAGCAGCTCGCTGACTAGCTCCTCACAAGAGACCCAGTACTTC.

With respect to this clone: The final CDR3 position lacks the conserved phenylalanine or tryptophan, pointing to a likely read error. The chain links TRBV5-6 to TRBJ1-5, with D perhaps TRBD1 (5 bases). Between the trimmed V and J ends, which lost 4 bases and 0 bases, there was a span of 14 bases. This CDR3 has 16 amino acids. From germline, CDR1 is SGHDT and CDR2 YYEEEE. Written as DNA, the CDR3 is TGTGCCAGCAGCCGGACAAGCTCATATAGCAATCAGCCCCAGCATCTT. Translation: CASSRTSSYSNQPQHL.

The CDR3 DNA follows: TGCGCCAGCAGCCAAGATCCCAGGGCCATGACGAACTATGGCTACACCTTC. Amino acids: CASSQDPRAMTNYGYTF. The rearrangement uses TRBV4-1 and TRBJ1-2, with D possibly being TRBD1 (5 bases). Germline V gene data show CDR1 as MGHRA and CDR2 as YSYEKL. V was clipped by 0 bases and J by 2 bases, with 16 bases between them. This CDR3 is built from 17 residues.

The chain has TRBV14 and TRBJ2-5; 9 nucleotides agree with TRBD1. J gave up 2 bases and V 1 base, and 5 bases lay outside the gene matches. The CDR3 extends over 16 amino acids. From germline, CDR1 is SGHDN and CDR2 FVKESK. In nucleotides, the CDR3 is TGTGCCAGCAGCCAAGTCGGACAGGGGAGGCAAGAGACCCAGTACTTC. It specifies CASSQVGQGRQETQYF.

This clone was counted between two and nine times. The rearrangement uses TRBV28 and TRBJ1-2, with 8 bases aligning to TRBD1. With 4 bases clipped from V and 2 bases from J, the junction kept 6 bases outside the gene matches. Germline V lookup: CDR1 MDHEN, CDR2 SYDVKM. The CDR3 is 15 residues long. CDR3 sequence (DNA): TGTGCCAGCAGTTCGCAGGGGGCGGCAAACTATGGCTACACCTTC. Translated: CASSSQGAANYGYTF.

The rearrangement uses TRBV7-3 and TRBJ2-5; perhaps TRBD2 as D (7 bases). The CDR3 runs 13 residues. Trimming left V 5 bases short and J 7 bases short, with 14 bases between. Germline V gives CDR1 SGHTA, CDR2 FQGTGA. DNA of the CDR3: TGTGCCAGCAGCCCAGGGGAGGGGGGGACCCAGTACTTC. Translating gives CASSPGEGGTQYF. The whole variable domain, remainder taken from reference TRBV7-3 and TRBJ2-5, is GAGVSQTPSNKVTEKGKYVELRCDPISGHTALYWYRQSLGQGPEFLIYFQGTGAADDSGLPNDRFFAVRPEGSVSTLKIQRTERGDSAVYLCASSPGEGGTQYFGPGTRLLVL.

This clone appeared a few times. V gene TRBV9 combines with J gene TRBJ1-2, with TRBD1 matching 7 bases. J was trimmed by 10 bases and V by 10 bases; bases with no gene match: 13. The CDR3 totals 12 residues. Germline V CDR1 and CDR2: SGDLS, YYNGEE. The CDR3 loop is CASKGGQPTYTF. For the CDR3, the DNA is TGTGCCTCAAAAGGGGGACAGCCGACCTACACCTTC.

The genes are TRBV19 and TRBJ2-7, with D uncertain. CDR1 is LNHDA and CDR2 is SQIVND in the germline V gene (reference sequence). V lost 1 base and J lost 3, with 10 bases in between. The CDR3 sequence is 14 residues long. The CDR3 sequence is CASSIGTDLYEQYF. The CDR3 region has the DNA TGTGCCAGTAGTATAGGTACAGACCTCTACGAGCAGTACTTC.

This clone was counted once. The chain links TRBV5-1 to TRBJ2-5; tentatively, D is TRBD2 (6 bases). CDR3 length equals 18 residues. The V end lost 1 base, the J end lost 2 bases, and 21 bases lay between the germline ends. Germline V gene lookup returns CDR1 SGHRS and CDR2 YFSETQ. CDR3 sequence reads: CASSLWTWGPSVQETQYF. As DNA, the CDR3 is TGCGCCAGCAGCTTGTGGACGTGGGGCCCTAGCGTACAAGAGACCCAGTACTTC.

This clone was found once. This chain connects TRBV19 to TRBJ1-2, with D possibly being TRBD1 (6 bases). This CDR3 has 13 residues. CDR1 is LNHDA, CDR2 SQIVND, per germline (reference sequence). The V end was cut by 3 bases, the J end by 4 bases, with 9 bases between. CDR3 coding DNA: TGTGCCAGTAGTATGGGGACACCCTATGGCTACACCTTC. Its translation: CASSMGTPYGYTF.

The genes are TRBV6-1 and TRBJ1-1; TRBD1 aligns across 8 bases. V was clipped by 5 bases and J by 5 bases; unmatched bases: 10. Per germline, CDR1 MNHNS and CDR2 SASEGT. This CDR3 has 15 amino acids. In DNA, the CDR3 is TGTGCCAGCAGTTCGGTCAGGGGGCTGGGAACTGAAGCTTTCTTT. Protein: CASSSVRGLGTEAFF.

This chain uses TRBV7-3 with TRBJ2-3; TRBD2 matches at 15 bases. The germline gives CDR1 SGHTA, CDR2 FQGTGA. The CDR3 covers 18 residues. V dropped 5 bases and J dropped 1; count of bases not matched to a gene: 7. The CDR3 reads CASSPGTSGGMGTDTQYF. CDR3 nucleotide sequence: TGTGCCAGCAGCCCCGGGACTAGCGGGGGGATGGGCACAGATACGCAGTATTTT.

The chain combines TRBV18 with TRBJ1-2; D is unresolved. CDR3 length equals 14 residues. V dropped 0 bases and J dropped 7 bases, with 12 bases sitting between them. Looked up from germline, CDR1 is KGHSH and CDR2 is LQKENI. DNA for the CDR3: TGTGCCAGCTCACCACCGGGAGGGCTTAGTGGCTACACCTTC. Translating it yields CASSPPGGLSGYTF. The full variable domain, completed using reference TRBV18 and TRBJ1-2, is NAGVMQNPRHLVRRRGQEARLRCSPMKGHSHVYWYRQLPEEGLKFMVYLQKENIIDESGMPKERFSAEFPKEGPSILRIQQVVRGDSAAYFCASSPPGGLSGYTFGSGTRLTVV.